This entry is about one T cell receptor (beta chain). The antigen is not known. Germline CDR1 is MNHNS and CDR2 is SASEGT. The V gene lost 8 bases and the J gene lost 3 bases, with 10 bases spanning the gap. The CDR3 is 12 amino acids. Both 60 Vbeta primers and 13 Jbeta primers went into the PCR. The repertoire was sequenced with immunoSEQ multiplex PCR; TCRdb's copy has only in-frame clones and lacks some. Of around 91,000 clones listed, about nine tenths are singletons. The data were obtained in a study of cytomegalovirus exposure and HLA in healthy donors. Points from the study as a whole: In a later analysis, productive TCRs from donors in an Asian-associated ancestry cluster reportedly carried fewer N-insertions than the cohort mean.

This sequence was found in a man between 25 and 39 years old in good health and CMV-seropositive. This chain connects TRBV6-1 to TRBJ1-1; D perhaps matches TRBD1 (6 bases). Sequenced: PBMCs. The CDR3 is CASRWGHTEAFF. For the CDR3, the DNA is TGTGCCAGCCGGTGGGGGCACACTGAAGCTTTCTTT.